This record concerns one TCR beta chain sequence. CDR1 is DFQATT and CDR2 is SNEGSKA in the germline V gene (reference sequence). The CDR3 has 16 amino acids. Trimming at V came to 0 bases and at J to 3 bases, leaving 10 bases not matched to a gene. Both TRBC1 and TRBC2 were covered by a beta constant-region primer of two equimolar oligonucleotides. TCRdb fed the UMI-ligation and nested PCR reads into MiXCR, producing one record per CDR3 protein. The sample lists around 160,000 distinct CDR3 sequences, approximately 15% occurring once. The data are from a study of naive and memory T cell subsets. This TCR derives from a human donor in good health. Sequencing was carried out using naive CD4+ T cells from blood. V and J are TRBV20-1 and TRBJ2-7; 8 positions agree with TRBD2. The CDR3 loop is CSARDPETSALYEQYF. The CDR3, as DNA: TGCAGTGCTAGAGATCCGGAGACTAGCGCTCTCTACGAGCAGTACTTC.